These T cell receptor beta chains were read from a single sample in a study of molecular identifiers for immune sequencing clone quantification. TCRdb reanalysed the PCR reads using MiXCR and keeps one entry per CDR3 protein. The sample shows a few hundred thousand distinct CDR3 sequences, about 23% of them seen only once. The sequenced sample consisted of naive CD8+ T cells from blood, with Jurkat cell RNA spiked in. The receptors were gathered from a human donor in good health. Some libraries in this study had Jurkat cell RNA spiked in. The CDR3 runs from the conserved cysteine through the conserved F or W. The order of the fields is V gene, D gene, clone size, J gene, CDR3 length, CDR3 protein, CDR3 DNA. The D gene is left open where the match is weak. A clone size is listed for some rows: how often the clone was seen (once, few, many), or a class if it is expanded.

V gene: TRBV29-1
D gene: TRBD1
clone size: many
J gene: TRBJ2-7
CDR3 length: 13
CDR3 protein: CSVEGTGLYEQYF
CDR3 DNA: TGCAGCGTTGAAGGGACAGGGCTTTACGAGCAGTACTTC

V gene: TRBV7-2
D gene: .
clone size: many
J gene: TRBJ2-7
CDR3 length: 14
CDR3 protein: CASSLLEARYEQYF
CDR3 DNA: TGTGCCAGCAGCTTATTAGAGGCGAGGTACGAGCAGTACTTC

V gene: TRBV25-1
D gene: .
clone size: many
J gene: TRBJ1-1
CDR3 length: 9
CDR3 protein: CASSDPLQF
CDR3 DNA: TGTGCCAGCAGTGACCCCCTCCAGTTT

V gene: TRBV24-1
D gene: .
clone size: many
J gene: TRBJ2-5
CDR3 length: 16
CDR3 protein: CATSGIGAEPQETQYF
CDR3 DNA: TGTGCCACCAGCGGGATCGGTGCAGAGCCCCAAGAGACCCAGTACTTC

V gene: TRBV12-3/TRBV12-4
D gene: TRBD1
clone size: few
J gene: TRBJ1-5
CDR3 length: 17
CDR3 protein: CASSQSRDRNSNQPQHF
CDR3 DNA: TGTGCCAGCAGTCAAAGCCGGGACAGAAATAGCAATCAGCCCCAGCATTTT

V gene: TRBV30
D gene: .
clone size: .
J gene: TRBJ2-7
CDR3 length: 15
CDR3 protein: CAWSPPGALGYEQYF
CDR3 DNA: TGTGCCTGGAGTCCACCTGGAGCCCTTGGGTACGAGCAGTACTTC

V gene: TRBV4-3
D gene: .
clone size: .
J gene: TRBJ2-7
CDR3 length: 14
CDR3 protein: CASSQGTRGYEQYF
CDR3 DNA: TGCGCCAGCAGCCAAGGAACACGTGGGTACGAGCAGTACTTC

V gene: TRBV12-3/TRBV12-4
D gene: .
clone size: many
J gene: TRBJ1-1
CDR3 length: 12
CDR3 protein: CASSFGGGYAFF
CDR3 DNA: TGTGCCAGCAGTTTCGGAGGCGGCTATGCTTTCTTT

V gene: TRBV20-1
D gene: TRBD1
clone size: few
J gene: TRBJ1-6
CDR3 length: 15
CDR3 protein: CSARDPEGARSPLHF
CDR3 DNA: TGCAGTGCTAGAGATCCGGAGGGGGCGCGTTCACCCCTCCACTTT

V gene: TRBV3-1
D gene: .
clone size: many
J gene: TRBJ2-7
CDR3 length: 12
CDR3 protein: CASSFIRDGEGF
CDR3 DNA: TGTGCCAGCAGCTTCATTCGGGACGGAGAGGGCTTC

V gene: TRBV5-8
D gene: .
clone size: .
J gene: TRBJ2-7
CDR3 length: 14
CDR3 protein: CASRVPGNPYEQYF
CDR3 DNA: TGTGCCAGCAGGGTTCCCGGGAACCCCTACGAGCAGTACTTC

V gene: TRBV20-1
D gene: TRBD2
clone size: many
J gene: TRBJ2-7
CDR3 length: 13
CDR3 protein: CSARGTSNYEQYF
CDR3 DNA: TGCAGTGCTAGGGGGACTAGCAACTACGAGCAGTACTTC

V gene: TRBV29-1
D gene: .
clone size: many
J gene: TRBJ2-7
CDR3 length: 13
CDR3 protein: CSVEVGGSYEQYF
CDR3 DNA: TGCAGCGTTGAAGTGGGAGGTTCCTACGAGCAGTACTTC

V gene: TRBV29-1
D gene: TRBD1
clone size: many
J gene: TRBJ2-2
CDR3 length: 18
CDR3 protein: CSVALTGEIQLRTGELFF
CDR3 DNA: TGCAGCGTTGCTTTAACAGGGGAGATCCAACTCCGCACCGGGGAGCTGTTTTTT

V gene: TRBV2
D gene: .
clone size: few
J gene: TRBJ1-4
CDR3 length: 16
CDR3 protein: CASSEGLKSTNEKLFF
CDR3 DNA: TGTGCCAGCAGCGAGGGGCTTAAGTCAACTAATGAAAAACTGTTTTTT

V gene: TRBV5-1
D gene: .
clone size: .
J gene: TRBJ1-1
CDR3 length: 13
CDR3 protein: CVSSLRMNSEAFF
CDR3 DNA: TGCGTCAGCAGCTTGAGAATGAACTCTGAAGCTTTCTTT

V gene: TRBV5-1
D gene: .
clone size: many
J gene: TRBJ1-1
CDR3 length: 13
CDR3 protein: CASSLGRNTEAFF
CDR3 DNA: TGCGCCAGCAGCTTGGGCAGGAACACTGAAGCTTTCTTT

V gene: TRBV7-6
D gene: .
clone size: .
J gene: TRBJ1-4
CDR3 length: 12
CDR3 protein: CASSFSGAELFF
CDR3 DNA: TGTGCCAGCAGCTTCTCCGGGGCCGAACTGTTTTTT

V gene: TRBV30
D gene: TRBD2
clone size: .
J gene: TRBJ2-1
CDR3 length: 18
CDR3 protein: CAWSVPFSGREPYNEQFF
CDR3 DNA: TGTGCCTGGAGTGTACCCTTCTCTGGGCGGGAGCCCTACAATGAGCAGTTCTTC

V gene: TRBV24-1
D gene: .
clone size: many
J gene: TRBJ1-5
CDR3 length: 19
CDR3 protein: CATSDRPGQTYDSNQPQHF
CDR3 DNA: TGTGCCACCAGTGATCGTCCGGGACAAACTTACGATAGCAATCAGCCCCAGCATTTT

V gene: TRBV28
D gene: TRBD2
clone size: few
J gene: TRBJ2-7
CDR3 length: 14
CDR3 protein: CASSRTSGSYEQYF
CDR3 DNA: TGTGCCAGCAGTCGGACTAGCGGCTCCTACGAGCAGTACTTC

V gene: TRBV11-2
D gene: TRBD1
clone size: many
J gene: TRBJ1-2
CDR3 length: 15
CDR3 protein: CASSPGQGNVYGYTF
CDR3 DNA: TGTGCCAGCAGCCCAGGACAGGGGAATGTCTATGGCTACACCTTC

V gene: TRBV19
D gene: TRBD2
clone size: .
J gene: TRBJ2-1
CDR3 length: 17
CDR3 protein: CASSPWTSGSAYNEQLF
CDR3 DNA: TGTGCCAGTAGTCCCTGGACTAGCGGGTCTGCCTACAATGAGCAGCTCTTC

V gene: TRBV6-2/TRBV6-3
D gene: .
clone size: few
J gene: TRBJ2-5
CDR3 length: 20
CDR3 protein: CASSYSFTLGYSAKEETQYF
CDR3 DNA: TGTGCCAGCAGTTACTCGTTCACGTTGGGCTACTCGGCGAAAGAAGAGACCCAGTACTTC

V gene: TRBV29-1
D gene: .
clone size: many
J gene: TRBJ2-3
CDR3 length: 14
CDR3 protein: CSVVGQGGTDTQYF
CDR3 DNA: TGCAGCGTTGTAGGCCAGGGGGGGACAGATACGCAGTATTTT

V gene: TRBV12-3/TRBV12-4
D gene: .
clone size: many
J gene: TRBJ2-7
CDR3 length: 15
CDR3 protein: CASSPLLQREDEQYF
CDR3 DNA: TGTGCCAGCTCCCCTCTTTTGCAGCGCGAGGACGAGCAGTACTTC

V gene: TRBV28
D gene: TRBD1
clone size: few
J gene: TRBJ1-1
CDR3 length: 16
CDR3 protein: CASSFSSTGLDTEAFF
CDR3 DNA: TGTGCCAGCAGTTTCTCCTCGACAGGGTTGGACACTGAAGCTTTCTTT

V gene: TRBV6-5
D gene: .
clone size: few
J gene: TRBJ1-1
CDR3 length: 15
CDR3 protein: CASSYGSPGHTEAFF
CDR3 DNA: TGTGCCAGCAGTTATGGTTCTCCCGGGCACACTGAAGCTTTCTTT

V gene: TRBV7-3
D gene: TRBD2
clone size: many
J gene: TRBJ2-7
CDR3 length: 15
CDR3 protein: CASSYRASGTYEQYF
CDR3 DNA: TGTGCCAGCAGTTATCGGGCTAGCGGGACCTACGAGCAGTACTTC

V gene: TRBV9
D gene: .
clone size: .
J gene: TRBJ2-3
CDR3 length: 14
CDR3 protein: CASSAASHSNTQYF
CDR3 DNA: TGTGCCAGCAGCGCCGCTAGTCATTCAAATACGCAGTATTTT

V gene: TRBV7-9
D gene: .
clone size: .
J gene: TRBJ2-1
CDR3 length: 15
CDR3 protein: CASSLAGNSYNEQFF
CDR3 DNA: TGTGCCAGCAGCTTAGCGGGGAACTCCTACAATGAGCAGTTCTTC

V gene: TRBV12-3/TRBV12-4
D gene: TRBD1
clone size: many
J gene: TRBJ1-1
CDR3 length: 12
CDR3 protein: CASSQGGVEAFF
CDR3 DNA: TGTGCCAGCAGCCAGGGGGGGGTCGAAGCTTTCTTT

V gene: TRBV7-9
D gene: .
clone size: .
J gene: TRBJ2-7
CDR3 length: 13
CDR3 protein: CASSELASYEQYF
CDR3 DNA: TGTGCCAGCAGTGAACTGGCCTCCTACGAGCAGTACTTC

V gene: TRBV7-2
D gene: TRBD2
clone size: few
J gene: TRBJ2-3
CDR3 length: 18
CDR3 protein: CASSLSLAGVPGTDTQYF
CDR3 DNA: TGTGCCAGCAGCTTATCATTAGCGGGAGTTCCGGGTACAGATACGCAGTATTTT

V gene: TRBV7-2
D gene: TRBD2
clone size: .
J gene: TRBJ2-1
CDR3 length: 16
CDR3 protein: CASSWGGLAGSHEQFF
CDR3 DNA: TGTGCCAGCAGCTGGGGTGGGCTAGCGGGATCCCATGAGCAGTTCTTC

V gene: TRBV5-6
D gene: .
clone size: .
J gene: TRBJ2-1
CDR3 length: 13
CDR3 protein: CASSALLVSEQFF
CDR3 DNA: TGTGCCAGCAGCGCCTTACTAGTATCCGAGCAGTTCTTC

V gene: TRBV6-2/TRBV6-3
D gene: .
clone size: few
J gene: TRBJ2-7
CDR3 length: 16
CDR3 protein: CASSFDPRGTTYEQYF
CDR3 DNA: TGTGCCAGCAGTTTTGATCCCCGCGGGACAACCTACGAGCAGTACTTC

V gene: TRBV20-1
D gene: TRBD2
clone size: .
J gene: TRBJ2-2
CDR3 length: 18
CDR3 protein: CSARDSGLAGPNTGELFF
CDR3 DNA: TGCAGTGCTAGAGATTCGGGACTAGCGGGACCGAACACCGGGGAGCTGTTTTTT

V gene: TRBV30
D gene: .
clone size: .
J gene: TRBJ2-7
CDR3 length: 12
CDR3 protein: CAWSNPFYEQYF
CDR3 DNA: TGTGCCTGGAGTAACCCTTTTTACGAGCAGTACTTC

V gene: TRBV29-1
D gene: .
clone size: many
J gene: TRBJ2-3
CDR3 length: 17
CDR3 protein: CSVDTQGGGFSTDTQYF
CDR3 DNA: TGCAGCGTTGATACGCAAGGAGGGGGGTTTAGCACAGATACGCAGTATTTT

V gene: TRBV25-1
D gene: .
clone size: few
J gene: TRBJ2-7
CDR3 length: 15
CDR3 protein: CASSEPGGSSYEQYF
CDR3 DNA: TGTGCCAGCAGTGAACCCGGTGGGAGCAGCTACGAGCAGTACTTC

V gene: TRBV6-6
D gene: TRBD2
clone size: few
J gene: TRBJ2-3
CDR3 length: 14
CDR3 protein: CARKTSCLADTQYF
CDR3 DNA: TGTGCCAGAAAGACTAGCTGTCTGGCAGATACGCAGTATTTT

V gene: TRBV12-3/TRBV12-4
D gene: .
clone size: few
J gene: TRBJ2-7
CDR3 length: 14
CDR3 protein: CASSPMEAGYEQYF
CDR3 DNA: TGTGCCAGCAGTCCCATGGAGGCCGGCTACGAGCAGTACTTC

V gene: TRBV5-4
D gene: .
clone size: many
J gene: TRBJ2-7
CDR3 length: 14
CDR3 protein: CASSLEGAPYEQYF
CDR3 DNA: TGTGCCAGCAGCTTGGAGGGAGCCCCCTACGAGCAGTACTTC

V gene: TRBV19
D gene: .
clone size: many
J gene: TRBJ1-6
CDR3 length: 14
CDR3 protein: CASSYSSYNSPLHF
CDR3 DNA: TGTGCCAGTAGCTACAGCTCCTATAATTCACCCCTCCACTTT

V gene: TRBV12-3/TRBV12-4
D gene: .
clone size: few
J gene: TRBJ2-1
CDR3 length: 14
CDR3 protein: CASSRWADPNEQFF
CDR3 DNA: TGTGCCAGCAGTCGGTGGGCTGACCCTAATGAGCAGTTCTTC

V gene: TRBV5-8
D gene: .
clone size: few
J gene: TRBJ2-3
CDR3 length: 15
CDR3 protein: CASSFFLTSTDTQYF
CDR3 DNA: TGTGCCAGCAGCTTCTTCCTGACTAGCACAGATACGCAGTATTTT

V gene: TRBV7-6
D gene: .
clone size: few
J gene: TRBJ1-5
CDR3 length: 13
CDR3 protein: CASSLEGWQPQHF
CDR3 DNA: TGTGCCAGCAGCTTGGAGGGCTGGCAGCCCCAGCATTTT

V gene: TRBV5-6
D gene: .
clone size: many
J gene: TRBJ2-5
CDR3 length: 12
CDR3 protein: CASGPPEETQYF
CDR3 DNA: TGTGCCAGCGGACCACCCGAAGAGACCCAGTACTTC

V gene: TRBV24-1
D gene: .
clone size: few
J gene: TRBJ2-2
CDR3 length: 11
CDR3 protein: CATEVGGELFF
CDR3 DNA: TGTGCCACCGAGGTAGGAGGGGAGCTGTTTTTT

V gene: TRBV2
D gene: .
clone size: many
J gene: TRBJ1-2
CDR3 length: 13
CDR3 protein: CAAEGFGFYGYTF
CDR3 DNA: TGTGCCGCCGAGGGGTTCGGCTTTTATGGCTACACCTTC

V gene: TRBV5-1
D gene: TRBD2
clone size: .
J gene: TRBJ2-5
CDR3 length: 15
CDR3 protein: CASSAGTSGLETQYF
CDR3 DNA: TGCGCCAGCAGCGCCGGTACTAGCGGACTGGAGACCCAGTACTTC

V gene: TRBV15
D gene: .
clone size: .
J gene: TRBJ2-5
CDR3 length: 18
CDR3 protein: CATSRDPSATNSGETQYF
CDR3 DNA: TGTGCCACCAGCAGAGACCCTAGCGCGACCAATTCGGGAGAGACCCAGTACTTC